Presented here are 5 T cell receptor beta chains from one specimen sequenced in a study of blood T cell repertoires in COVID-19. This table comes from immunoSEQ multiplex PCR, and its TCRdb copy is limited to in-frame clones, with some not included. The table records some 97,000 clones, less than 90% of them present only once. Sequenced: peripheral blood. The receptors here all came from a man aged 25 to 40 in a cohort sampled during active COVID-19.

In DNA, the CDR3 is TGTGCCAGCAGCTTGGTGGACAGGGATGACGAGCAGTACTTC. Protein sequence: CASSLVDRDDEQYF. The V gene is TRBV5-6, the J gene TRBJ2-7; TRBD1 aligns across 8 bases. Germline trimming cut 0 bases from V and 5 bases from J; bases unmatched to any gene: 4. Germline CDR1 reads SGHDT; CDR2 reads YYEEEE. The CDR3 totals 14 residues.

This clone turned up a few times. J is TRBJ1-2 and V is TRBV6-5; possible D gene TRBD1, 5 bases. Deletions cut 6 bases from V and 1 base from J, with 12 bases between. This CDR3 comprises 14 residues. CDR1 is MNHEY, CDR2 SVGAGI, per germline. CDR3 DNA: TGTGCCAGCAGGGGAGTGGGACTTAACTATGGCTACACCTTC. Residues: CASRGVGLNYGYTF.

The chain carries TRBV9 and TRBJ2-1; no reliable D call. CDR3 length: 14 amino acids. V lost 0 bases and J 3 bases, leaving 7 bases between the germline ends. CDR1 SGDLS and CDR2 YYNGEE come from the germline V gene. As DNA, the CDR3 is TGTGCCAGCAGCGTAGCGCAGTACTACAATGAGCAGTTCTTC. It specifies CASSVAQYYNEQFF. Looking up the rest from reference TRBV9 and TRBJ2-1 gives the full variable domain: DSGVTQTPKHLITATGQRVTLRCSPRSGDLSVYWYQQSLDQGLQFLIQYYNGEERAKGNILERFSAQQFPDLHSELNLSSLELGDSALYFCASSVAQYYNEQFFGPGTRLTVL.

The V call is TRBV15, the J call TRBJ2-7; no definite D call. With 0 bases removed from V and 0 bases from J, the gap between germline ends came to 6 bases. The CDR3 has 14 residues. Germline V gene lookup returns CDR1 LNHNV and CDR2 YYDKDF (reference sequence). This chain's CDR3 is CATSRDAVSYEQYF. As DNA, the CDR3 is TGTGCCACCAGCAGAGATGCAGTCTCCTACGAGCAGTACTTC.

The chain carries TRBV9 and TRBJ2-2, with TRBD1 as a possible D gene (5 bases). Germline loops: CDR1 SGDLS, CDR2 YYNGEE. The CDR3 length is 14 residues. Trimming cost V 2 bases and J 5 bases, with 10 bases left between them. CDR3 nucleotides: TGTGCCAGCAGCGTGCTGGGGCTAACCGGGGAGCTGTTTTTT. This codes for CASSVLGLTGELFF.